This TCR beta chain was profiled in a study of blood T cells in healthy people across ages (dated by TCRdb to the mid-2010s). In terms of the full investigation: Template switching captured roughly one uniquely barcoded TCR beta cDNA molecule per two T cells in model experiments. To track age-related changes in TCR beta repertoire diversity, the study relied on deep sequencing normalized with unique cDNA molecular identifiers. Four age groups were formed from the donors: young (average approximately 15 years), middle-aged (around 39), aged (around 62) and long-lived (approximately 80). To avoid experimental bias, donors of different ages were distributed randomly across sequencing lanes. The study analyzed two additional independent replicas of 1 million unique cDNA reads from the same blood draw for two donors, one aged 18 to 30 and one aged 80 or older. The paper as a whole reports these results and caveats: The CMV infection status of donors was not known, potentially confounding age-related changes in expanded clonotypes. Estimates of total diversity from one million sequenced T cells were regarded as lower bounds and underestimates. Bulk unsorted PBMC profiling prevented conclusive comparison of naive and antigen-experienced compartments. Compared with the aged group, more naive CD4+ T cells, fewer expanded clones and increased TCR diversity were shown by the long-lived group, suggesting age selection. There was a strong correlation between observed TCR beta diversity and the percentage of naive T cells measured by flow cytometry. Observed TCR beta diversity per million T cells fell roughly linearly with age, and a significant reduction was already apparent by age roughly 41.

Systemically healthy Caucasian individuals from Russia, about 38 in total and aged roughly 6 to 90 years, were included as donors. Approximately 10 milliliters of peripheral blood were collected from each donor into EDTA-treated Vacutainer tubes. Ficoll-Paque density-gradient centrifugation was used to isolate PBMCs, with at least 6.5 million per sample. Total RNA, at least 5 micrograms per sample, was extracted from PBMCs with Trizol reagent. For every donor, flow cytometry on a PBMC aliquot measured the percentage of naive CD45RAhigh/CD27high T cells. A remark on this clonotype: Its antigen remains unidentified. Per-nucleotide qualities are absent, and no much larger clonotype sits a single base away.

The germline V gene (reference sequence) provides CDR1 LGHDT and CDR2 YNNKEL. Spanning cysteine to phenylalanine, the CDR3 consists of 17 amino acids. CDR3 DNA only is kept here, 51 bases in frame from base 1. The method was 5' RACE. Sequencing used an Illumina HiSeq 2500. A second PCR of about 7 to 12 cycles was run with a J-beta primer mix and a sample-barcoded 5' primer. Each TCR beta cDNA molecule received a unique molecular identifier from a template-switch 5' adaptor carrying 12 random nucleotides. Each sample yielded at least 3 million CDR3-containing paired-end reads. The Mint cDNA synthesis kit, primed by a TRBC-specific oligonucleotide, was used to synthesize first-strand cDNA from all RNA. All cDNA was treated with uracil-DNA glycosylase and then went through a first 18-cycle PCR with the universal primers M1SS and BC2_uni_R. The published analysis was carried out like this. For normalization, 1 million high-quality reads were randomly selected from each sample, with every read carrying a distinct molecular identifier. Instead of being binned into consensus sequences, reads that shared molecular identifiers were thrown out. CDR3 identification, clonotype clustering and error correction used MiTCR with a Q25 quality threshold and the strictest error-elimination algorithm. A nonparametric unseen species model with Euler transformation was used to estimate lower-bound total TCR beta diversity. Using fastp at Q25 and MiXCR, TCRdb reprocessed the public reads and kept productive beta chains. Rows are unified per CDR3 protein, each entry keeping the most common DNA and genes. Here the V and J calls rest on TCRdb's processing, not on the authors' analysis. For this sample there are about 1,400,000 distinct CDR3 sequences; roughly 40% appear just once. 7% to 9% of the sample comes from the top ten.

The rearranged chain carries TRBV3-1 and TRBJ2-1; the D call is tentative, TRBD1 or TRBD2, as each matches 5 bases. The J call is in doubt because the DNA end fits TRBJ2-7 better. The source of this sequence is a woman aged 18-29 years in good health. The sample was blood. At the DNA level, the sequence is TGTGCCAGCAGCCCTTCGGTTTCCGGGACCACCTACAATGAGCAGTACTTC. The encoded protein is CASSPSVSGTTYNEQYF.